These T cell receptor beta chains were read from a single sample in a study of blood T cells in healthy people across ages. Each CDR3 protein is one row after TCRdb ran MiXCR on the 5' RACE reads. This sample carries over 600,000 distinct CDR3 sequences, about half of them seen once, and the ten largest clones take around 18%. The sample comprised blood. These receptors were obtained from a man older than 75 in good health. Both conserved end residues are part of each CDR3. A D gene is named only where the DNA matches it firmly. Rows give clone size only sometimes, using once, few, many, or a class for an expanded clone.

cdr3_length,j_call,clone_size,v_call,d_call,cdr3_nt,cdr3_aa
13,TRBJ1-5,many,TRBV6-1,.,TGTGCCAGCAGTGAAGTAGGGGTGCAGCCCCAGCATTTT,CASSEVGVQPQHF
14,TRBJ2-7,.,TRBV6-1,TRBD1,TGTGCCAGCAGGACAGGGGGAGTTACCTACGAGCAGTACTTC,CASRTGGVTYEQYF
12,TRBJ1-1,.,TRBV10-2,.,TGCGCCAGCAGTTCTGCCGCGGGGGAAGCTTTCTTT,CASSSAAGEAFF
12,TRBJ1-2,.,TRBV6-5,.,TGTGCCAGCAGGAGCCTCGGCTATGGCTACACCTTC,CASRSLGYGYTF
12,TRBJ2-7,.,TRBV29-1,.,TGCAGCGTCAGGACAGTCCCCTCCGAGCAGTACTTC,CSVRTVPSEQYF
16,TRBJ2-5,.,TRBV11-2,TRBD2,TGTGCCAGCAGCTCCTTCCTTAGCGGGAGTCTGAATGAGCAGTACTTC,CASSSFLSGSLNEQYF
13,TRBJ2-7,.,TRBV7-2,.,TGTGCCAGCAGCTTAAACGCTGCTCGGGAGCAGTACTTC,CASSLNAAREQYF
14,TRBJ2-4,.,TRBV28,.,TGTGCCAGCCTAAAGTGGGGAACCAAAAACATTCAGTACTTC,CASLKWGTKNIQYF
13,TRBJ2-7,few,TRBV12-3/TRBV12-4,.,TGTGCCAGCAGTTTAGGACTGAACTACGAGCAGTACTTC,CASSLGLNYEQYF
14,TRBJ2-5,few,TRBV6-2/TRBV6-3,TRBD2,TGTGCCAGCAAAACGAGCGGGGGCCCAGAGACCCAGTACTTC,CASKTSGGPETQYF
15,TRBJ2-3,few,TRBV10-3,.,TGTGCAACCAATGACCCGGGAAGAAGCACAGATACGCAGTATTTT,CATNDPGRSTDTQYF
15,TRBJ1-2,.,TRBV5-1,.,TGCGCCAGCAGCTTGGGTCTGAATAACAACTATGGCTACACCTTC,CASSLGLNNNYGYTF
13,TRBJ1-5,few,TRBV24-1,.,TGTGCCACCAGTGATACCGACGGCCAGCCCCAGCATTTT,CATSDTDGQPQHF
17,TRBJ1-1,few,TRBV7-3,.,TGTGCCAGCAGCTCCCGAGCCCCCAGGGTCCCCCCCCATGAAGCTTTCTTT,CASSSRAPRVPPHEAFF
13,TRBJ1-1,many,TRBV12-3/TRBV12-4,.,TGTGCCAGCAGCCGAAGAACTAACACTGAAGCTTTCTTT,CASSRRTNTEAFF
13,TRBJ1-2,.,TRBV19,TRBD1,TGTGCGAACTTGGGACAGGTTAACTATGGCTACACCTTC,CANLGQVNYGYTF
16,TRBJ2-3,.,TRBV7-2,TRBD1,TGTGCCAGCAGCTGGACCGGGACAGGGACCGCAGATACGCAGTATTTT,CASSWTGTGTADTQYF
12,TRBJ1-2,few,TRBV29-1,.,TGCAGCGTTGAAGAAGCTAACTATGGCTACACCTTC,CSVEEANYGYTF
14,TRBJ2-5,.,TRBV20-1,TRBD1,TGCAGTGCACCAAAGGGACAGGGTAGGCAGACCCAGTACTTC,CSAPKGQGRQTQYF
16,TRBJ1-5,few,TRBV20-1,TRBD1,TGCAGTGCTAGAGACGGGACAGGGATTGGGAATCAGCCCCAGCATTTT,CSARDGTGIGNQPQHF
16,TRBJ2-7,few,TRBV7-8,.,TGTGCCAGCAGCTTAGACTTGGGCCGGAGTACCTACGAGCAGTACTTC,CASSLDLGRSTYEQYF
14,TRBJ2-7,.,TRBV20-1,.,TGCAGTGCTAGAGTAGAAGGGGCGCGGTACGAGCAGTACTTC,CSARVEGARYEQYF
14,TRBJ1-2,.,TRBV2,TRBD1,TGTGCCGGGGGACAGGGGGCCATAAACTATGGCTACACCTTC,CAGGQGAINYGYTF
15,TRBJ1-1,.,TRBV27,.,TGTGCCAGCAGTCCTCTCCAGATCCTGAACACTGAAGCTTTCTTT,CASSPLQILNTEAFF
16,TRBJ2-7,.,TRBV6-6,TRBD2,TGTGCCAGCAGCACCCCGAGACTAGCGCGGAACTACGAGCAGTACTTC,CASSTPRLARNYEQYF
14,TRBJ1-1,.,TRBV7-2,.,TGTGCCAGCAGCTTAGCGCCAGAGAACACTGAAGCTTTCTTT,CASSLAPENTEAFF
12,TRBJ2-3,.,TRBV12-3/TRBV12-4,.,TGTGCCAGCAGACCTAGCGCAGATACGCAGTATTTT,CASRPSADTQYF
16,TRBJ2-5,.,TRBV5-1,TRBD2,TGCGCCAGCAGCCAAGGACTAGCGGGAGGTGCAGAGACCCAGTACTTC,CASSQGLAGGAETQYF